A single sample gave rise to the 6 T cell receptor beta chains below, sequenced in a study of technical replicates of blood from a handful of donors. Sequenced by immunoSEQ multiplex PCR; TCRdb stores in-frame clones only, minus some. The table records more than 65,000 clones, 91% of them present only once. Sequencing was performed on T cells isolated from PBMCs. These receptor sequences come from a human donor in good health. Some clones in this sample may be carry-over from other donors' samples.

The CDR3 sequence: CTVVGQGHGYTF. CDR3 in DNA: TGCACCGTAGTGGGACAGGGGCATGGCTACACCTTC. This rearrangement joins TRBV29-1 to TRBJ1-2; TRBD1 matches 10 bases. In germline, CDR1 is SQVTM, CDR2 ANQGSEA. The CDR3 covers 12 residues.

The chain links TRBV10-3 to TRBJ2-5, with TRBD1 identical over 7 bases. Germline values: CDR1 ENHRY, CDR2 SYGVKD. The CDR3 runs 18 residues. J lost 2 bases, V lost 4 bases, and 16 bases had no gene match. DNA of the CDR3: TGTGCCATCAGTGTCAAGGACAGGACTTCTACCCTACAAGAGACCCAGTACTTC. It specifies CAISVKDRTSTLQETQYF.

This rearrangement joins TRBV30 to TRBJ2-7; tentatively, D is TRBD2 (6 bases). The V and J ends lost 3 bases and 9 bases respectively, with 12 bases between them. The CDR3 is 11 amino acids. In germline, CDR1 is GTSNPN, CDR2 SVGIG (reference sequence). The CDR3 loop reads CAWSRTTGQYF. As DNA, the CDR3 is TGTGCCTGGAGCCGGACTACCGGGCAGTACTTC.

This sequence joins TRBV2 and TRBJ2-5; D possibly corresponds to TRBD2 (5 bases). This CDR3 has 14 residues. Germline V gene data show CDR1 as SNHLY and CDR2 as FYNNEI. V dropped 7 bases and J dropped 3 bases, with 15 bases sitting between them. CDR3 DNA: TGTGCCAGCAACCGAGGCGGGCCCAAAGAGACCCAGTACTTC. Translated: CASNRGGPKETQYF.

The rearrangement joins TRBV19 to TRBJ1-2, with a tentative D call TRBD1 (5 bases). Per germline, CDR1 LNHDA and CDR2 SQIVND (reference sequence). The CDR3 is made up of 12 amino acids. The V and J ends lost 9 bases and 4 bases respectively, with 12 bases between them. The CDR3 spells CASTGTSYGYTF. In DNA form, the CDR3 reads TGTGCCAGCACCGGGACTTCCTATGGCTACACCTTC.

The chain links TRBV7-8 to TRBJ1-5, with 7 positions matching TRBD1. The germline CDR1 and CDR2 sequences are SGHVS and FQNEAQ. V lost 0 bases, J lost 2 bases, and 1 base stayed unmatched. CDR3 length: 15 amino acids. The CDR3 region is CASSLAGQGNQPQHF. The CDR3 DNA reads as TGTGCCAGCAGCTTAGCTGGACAGGGCAATCAGCCCCAGCATTTT.